A selection of T cell receptor beta chains follows, all from one sample in a study of blood T cell repertoires in COVID-19. The assay was immunoSEQ multiplex PCR, and TCRdb's table has in-frame clones only and misses some. In the table there are over 300,000 clones, roughly 88% of which are singletons. The sample consisted of peripheral blood. Every receptor here comes from a woman aged 45-60 years with acute or convalescent COVID-19. The CDR3 runs from the conserved cysteine through the conserved F or W. The D gene is left open where the match is weak. Expanded clones get a size class; other rows say once, few or many, or leave the size out.

v_gene	j_gene	abundance	d_gene	CDR3aa	CDR3nt
TRBV28	TRBJ2-7	.	.	CASSLNGNRVYEQYF	TGTGCCAGCAGTTTAAACGGAAACAGAGTTTACGAGCAGTACTTC
TRBV11-3	TRBJ2-1	.	.	CASSFRRDEQFF	TGTGCCAGCAGCTTTCGTCGCGATGAGCAGTTCTTC
TRBV18	TRBJ2-7	.	.	CASSPDRNSYEQYF	TGTGCCAGCTCACCTGACAGGAACTCCTACGAGCAGTACTTC
TRBV4-3	TRBJ1-4	.	TRBD1	CASSQGTGKNEKLFF	TGCGCCAGCAGCCAAGGGACAGGAAAGAATGAAAAACTGTTTTTT
TRBV9	TRBJ1-2	.	.	CASSAGTGYGYTF	TGTGCCAGCAGCGCCGGGACTGGCTATGGCTACACCTTC
TRBV27	TRBJ2-5	.	TRBD2	CASGGLTSVETQYF	TGTGCCAGCGGGGGACTAACGTCGGTCGAGACCCAGTACTTC
TRBV5-4	TRBJ2-7	.	TRBD2	CASSLGGGSSYEQYF	TGTGCCAGCAGCTTGGGTGGCGGGAGCTCCTACGAGCAGTACTTC
TRBV28	TRBJ1-4	.	.	CASILGRGTNEKLFF	TGTGCCAGCATTTTAGGGAGGGGAACTAATGAAAAACTGTTTTTT
TRBV7-2	TRBJ2-7	.	TRBD1	CASSLGQYSYEQYF	TGTGCCAGCAGCTTGGGACAGTACTCCTACGAGCAGTACTTC
TRBV30	TRBJ1-4	.	.	CAGCEYGVNEKLFF	TGTGCCGGCTGCGAGTATGGAGTTAATGAAAAACTGTTTTTT
TRBV18	TRBJ1-6	few	TRBD1	CASSQGQGGSPLHF	TGTGCCAGCTCCCAAGGACAGGGGGGATCACCCCTCCACTTT
TRBV3-1/TRBV3-2	TRBJ2-7	.	TRBD2	CASSPSPGLAISSYEQYF	TGTGCCAGCAGCCCCTCGCCGGGACTAGCGATAAGCTCCTACGAGCAGTACTTC
TRBV7-9	TRBJ1-5	.	.	CASSSALAPGVNQPQHF	TGTGCCAGCAGTTCAGCCCTGGCTCCAGGGGTTAATCAGCCCCAGCATTTT
TRBV3-1/TRBV3-2	TRBJ2-1	.	.	CASNPGLRYNEQFF	TGTGCCAGCAACCCGGGACTCCGCTACAATGAGCAGTTCTTC
TRBV21-1	TRBJ2-7	.	.	CASSKVWATYEQYF	TGTGCCAGCAGCAAAGTTTGGGCAACCTACGAGCAGTACTTC
TRBV18	TRBJ2-3	.	TRBD2	CASSPPGTSGFDTQYF	TGTGCCAGCTCACCACCGGGGACTAGCGGGTTCGATACGCAGTATTTT
TRBV28	TRBJ1-2	few	TRBD1	CASSASGTGYGYTF	TGTGCCAGCAGCGCATCCGGGACAGGCTATGGCTACACCTTC
TRBV6-2/TRBV6-3	TRBJ2-7	once	.	CASSFEPGTPGEQYF	TGTGCCAGCAGTTTCGAACCGGGAACCCCGGGTGAGCAGTACTTC
TRBV6-5	TRBJ1-5	.	.	CASIERSGYQPQHF	TGTGCCAGCATCGAAAGATCAGGGTATCAGCCCCAGCATTTT
TRBV7-3	TRBJ2-1	.	TRBD2	CASSLASGPTSYNEQFF	TGTGCCAGCAGCTTAGCTAGCGGACCCACCTCCTACAATGAGCAGTTCTTC
TRBV3-1/TRBV3-2	TRBJ2-7	.	.	CASSSRGRLIYEQYF	TGTGCCAGCAGCTCCCGCGGCAGACTAATATACGAGCAGTACTTC
TRBV19	TRBJ1-1	.	TRBD1	CASSIDDRGDTEAFF	TGTGCCAGTAGTATAGATGACAGGGGTGACACTGAAGCTTTCTTT
TRBV9	TRBJ2-1	.	.	CASSVDIYNEQFF	TGTGCCAGCAGCGTAGACATCTACAATGAGCAGTTCTTC
TRBV29-1	TRBJ2-3	.	.	CSVVDRPGTDTQYF	TGCAGCGTCGTAGACAGGCCTGGCACAGATACGCAGTATTTT
TRBV15	TRBJ1-5	.	.	CATSRVSYSNQPQHF	TGTGCCACCAGCAGAGTCAGTTATAGCAATCAGCCCCAGCATTTT
TRBV5-5	TRBJ2-7	few	.	CASSLQGRDYEQYF	TGTGCCAGCAGCTTACAGGGGCGGGATTACGAGCAGTACTTC
TRBV6-5	TRBJ2-1	.	TRBD1	CASSLRDSVNNEQFF	TGTGCCAGCAGCCTCCGGGACAGTGTAAACAATGAGCAGTTCTTC
TRBV15	TRBJ1-1	.	.	CATSSGQNTEAFF	TGTGCCACCAGCAGCGGACAGAACACTGAAGCTTTCTTT
TRBV10-3	TRBJ1-4	.	TRBD1	CAIAADRDEKLFF	TGTGCCATCGCAGCCGACAGGGATGAGAAACTGTTTTTT
TRBV29-1	TRBJ2-3	once	TRBD1	CSISPGTGGSDTQYF	TGCAGTATCTCCCCGGGGACAGGGGGTTCAGATACGCAGTATTTT
TRBV4-3	TRBJ1-1	.	TRBD1	CASSQDRTGQSAFF	TGCGCCAGCAGCCAAGATCGGACAGGGCAGTCGGCTTTCTTT
TRBV5-1	TRBJ1-3	.	.	CASGQGGGGNTIYF	TGCGCCAGCGGCCAGGGAGGAGGTGGAAACACCATATATTTT
TRBV18	TRBJ1-5	.	.	CASSPTTGLDQPQHF	TGTGCCAGCTCACCTACCACAGGTCTCGATCAGCCCCAGCATTTT
TRBV6-6	TRBJ1-1	.	TRBD1	CASSYTGGTEAFF	TGTGCCAGCAGTTACACAGGGGGCACTGAAGCTTTCTTT
TRBV5-4	TRBJ2-3	.	TRBD1	CASSLDRGDTQYF	TGTGCCAGCAGCTTGGACAGGGGGGATACGCAGTATTTT
TRBV29-1	TRBJ1-2	.	.	CSPRRIGFGGYTF	TGCAGCCCCCGTAGGATCGGGTTTGGTGGCTACACCTTC
TRBV28	TRBJ2-7	.	TRBD2	CASTTWRLGLAGGGIDEQYF	TGTGCCAGCACCACTTGGAGACTGGGACTAGCGGGAGGAGGGATTGACGAGCAGTACTTC
TRBV28	TRBJ2-3	.	.	CASSLGHYTQYF	TGTGCCAGCAGTTTGGGACATTATACGCAGTATTTT
TRBV7-2	TRBJ2-7	.	.	CASSFTVNVHEQYF	TGTGCCAGCAGCTTTACGGTTAACGTCCACGAGCAGTACTTC
TRBV9	TRBJ2-4	.	.	CASSVADTGSIIQYF	TGTGCCAGCAGCGTAGCAGACACCGGTAGTATCATTCAGTACTTC
TRBV6-2/TRBV6-3	TRBJ2-7	.	TRBD2	CASSSPAGLRGEQYF	TGTGCCAGCAGTTCTCCAGCGGGACTACGGGGCGAGCAGTACTTC
TRBV4-1	TRBJ2-7	.	.	CASSQVGDSLTYEQYF	TGCGCCAGCAGCCAAGTGGGAGACTCCTTGACCTACGAGCAGTACTTC
TRBV9	TRBJ2-7	.	TRBD1	CASSVGGQGYTEQYF	TGTGCCAGCAGCGTAGGGGGACAGGGTTATACGGAGCAGTACTTC
TRBV19	TRBJ1-5	.	.	CASSNRGSTLNQPQHF	TGTGCCAGTAGTAATAGGGGGTCGACACTCAATCAGCCCCAGCATTTT
TRBV18	TRBJ1-1	.	.	CASSLLTGNTEAFF	TGTGCCAGCTCACTATTGACAGGGAACACTGAAGCTTTCTTT
TRBV7-2	TRBJ2-2	.	.	CASSPGDRTTGELFF	TGTGCCAGCAGTCCTGGCGACAGGACCACCGGGGAGCTGTTTTTT
TRBV7-8	TRBJ2-2	.	TRBD2	CASNARGGPVTGELFF	TGTGCCAGCAACGCTAGGGGAGGGCCGGTCACCGGGGAGCTGTTTTTT
TRBV19	TRBJ2-6	.	.	CASSAYRSSGANVLTF	TGTGCCAGTAGTGCCTACAGGAGCTCTGGGGCCAACGTCCTGACTTTC
TRBV5-1	TRBJ2-7	.	TRBD2	CASSLGLSSGRAYEQYF	TGCGCCAGCAGCTTGGGGCTCAGTAGCGGGAGAGCCTACGAGCAGTACTTC
TRBV19	TRBJ1-5	.	.	CASREHGGINQPQHF	TGTGCCAGTAGAGAGCACGGAGGAATCAATCAGCCCCAGCATTTT
TRBV27	TRBJ1-4	.	TRBD1	CASRSDRDGEKLFF	TGTGCCAGCAGATCGGACAGGGACGGTGAAAAACTGTTTTTT
TRBV5-1	TRBJ2-3	.	TRBD2	CASSIASGRTTDTQYF	TGCGCCAGCAGCATCGCTAGCGGGAGGACCACAGATACGCAGTATTTT
TRBV4-3	TRBJ1-1	once	.	CASSQPDRNTEAFF	TGCGCCAGCAGCCAACCCGACAGGAACACTGAAGCTTTCTTT
TRBV27	TRBJ2-1	.	.	CASSLSRYNEQFF	TGTGCCAGCAGTTTGTCTAGATACAATGAGCAGTTCTTC
TRBV25-1	TRBJ2-5	.	TRBD2	CATRSRTSVETQYF	TGTGCCACCCGCTCAAGGACTAGCGTTGAGACCCAGTACTTC
TRBV3-1/TRBV3-2	TRBJ2-1	.	.	CASSPTSNSYNEQFF	TGTGCCAGCAGCCCGACTAGTAACTCCTACAATGAGCAGTTCTTC
TRBV24-1	TRBJ2-1	.	TRBD2	CATSDSEIAGSSYNEQFF	TGTGCCACCAGTGATTCCGAAATAGCGGGAAGCTCCTACAATGAGCAGTTCTTC